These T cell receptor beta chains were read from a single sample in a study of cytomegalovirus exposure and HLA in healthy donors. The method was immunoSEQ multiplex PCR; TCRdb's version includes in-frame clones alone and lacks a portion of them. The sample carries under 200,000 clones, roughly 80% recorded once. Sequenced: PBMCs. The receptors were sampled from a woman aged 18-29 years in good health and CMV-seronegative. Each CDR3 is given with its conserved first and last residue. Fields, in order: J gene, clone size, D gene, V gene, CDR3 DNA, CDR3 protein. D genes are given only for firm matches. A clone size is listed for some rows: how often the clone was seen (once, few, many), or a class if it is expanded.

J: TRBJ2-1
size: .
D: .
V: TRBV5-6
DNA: TGTGCCAGCAGCTTGGTGGCCTCTTACAATGAGCAGTTCTTC
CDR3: CASSLVASYNEQFF

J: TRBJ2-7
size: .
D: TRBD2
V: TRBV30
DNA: TGTGCCTGGGTAGCGGGCCCCTACGAGCAGTACTTC
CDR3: CAWVAGPYEQYF

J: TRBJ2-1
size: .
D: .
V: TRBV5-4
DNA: TGTGCCAGCAGCTTGTTAGCGGAAGCTGGTAACAATGAGCAGTTCTTC
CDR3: CASSLLAEAGNNEQFF

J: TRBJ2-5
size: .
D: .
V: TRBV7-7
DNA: TGTGCCAGCAGCTTAAACAGGGCATTCCAAGAGACCCAGTACTTC
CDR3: CASSLNRAFQETQYF

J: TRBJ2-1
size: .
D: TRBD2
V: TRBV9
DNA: TGTGCCAGCAGCCCCCAAATGAACATAGCGGGAGGGGGGCAGTTCTTC
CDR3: CASSPQMNIAGGGQFF

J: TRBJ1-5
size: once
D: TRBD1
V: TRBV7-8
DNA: TGTGCCAGCAGCGACCAGGGGGCTAGCAATCAGCCCCAGCATTTT
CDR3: CASSDQGASNQPQHF

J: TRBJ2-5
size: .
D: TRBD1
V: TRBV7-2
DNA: TGTGCCAGCAGCTTTCGCCACCCATTCGACAGGGTTCAAGAGACCCAGTACTTC
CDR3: CASSFRHPFDRVQETQYF

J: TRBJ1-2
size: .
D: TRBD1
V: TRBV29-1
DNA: TGCAGCGTTGTGACAGGGTATGGCTACACCTTC
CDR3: CSVVTGYGYTF

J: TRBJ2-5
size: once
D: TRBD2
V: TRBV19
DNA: TGTGCCAGTAGTATCACTAGCGGGAGGCTCGAGACCCAGTACTTC
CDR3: CASSITSGRLETQYF

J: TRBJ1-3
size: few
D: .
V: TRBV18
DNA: TGTGCCAGCTCACCAGCAGCTCAGGCTGGAAACACCATATATTTT
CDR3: CASSPAAQAGNTIYF

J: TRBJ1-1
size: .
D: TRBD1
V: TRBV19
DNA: TGTGCCACTCCACTTGGACAGGGACTGATTCGGAACACTGAAGCTTTCTTT
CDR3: CATPLGQGLIRNTEAFF

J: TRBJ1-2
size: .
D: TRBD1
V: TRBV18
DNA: TGTGCCAGCTCACCGGGACAGGGGGTATATGGCTACACCTTC
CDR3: CASSPGQGVYGYTF

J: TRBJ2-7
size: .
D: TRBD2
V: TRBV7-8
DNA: TGTGCCAGCAGCTTGACTAGCGGGGAGACCTACGAGCAGTACTTC
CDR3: CASSLTSGETYEQYF

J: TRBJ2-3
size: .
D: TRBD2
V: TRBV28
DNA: TGTGCCAGCAGTTTATGGGGGAGCGGGAGCGACACAGATACGCAGTATTTT
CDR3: CASSLWGSGSDTDTQYF

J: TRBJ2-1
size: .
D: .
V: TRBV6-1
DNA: TGTGCCAGCAGTAAGGGGACATACAATGAGCAGTTCTTC
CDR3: CASSKGTYNEQFF

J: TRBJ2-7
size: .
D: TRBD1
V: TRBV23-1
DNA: TGCGCCAGCAGTCAATCCGGGACAGGTATCCGGACCTACGAGCAGTACTTC
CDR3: CASSQSGTGIRTYEQYF

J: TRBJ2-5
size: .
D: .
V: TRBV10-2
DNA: TGCGCCAGCAGTGATCCGGGACTGGGGGGAGAGACCCAGTACTTC
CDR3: CASSDPGLGGETQYF

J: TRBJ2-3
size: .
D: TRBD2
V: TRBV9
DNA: TGTGCCAGCAGCGCGTTTAGCGGGGGCTCCACAGATACGCAGTATTTT
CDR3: CASSAFSGGSTDTQYF

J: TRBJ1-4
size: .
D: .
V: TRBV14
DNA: TGTGCCAGCAGCCAACTATTGACAGCAACTAATGAAAAACTGTTTTTT
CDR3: CASSQLLTATNEKLFF

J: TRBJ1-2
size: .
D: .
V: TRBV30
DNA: TGTGCCACCAATCAGGGAGGGGATGGCTACACCTTC
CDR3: CATNQGGDGYTF

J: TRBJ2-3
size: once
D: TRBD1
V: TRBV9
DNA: TGTGCCAGCAGCGTATCAGGGGGCGCAGATACGCAGTATTTT
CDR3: CASSVSGGADTQYF